This is a list of T cell receptor beta chains from one sample in a study of long-term antiretroviral therapy in people with HIV. Sequencing used immunoSEQ multiplex PCR; TCRdb keeps in-frame clones, though not all of them. This table holds 45,000 or so clones, 94% found once. Sample: unsorted PBMCs, taken 9.2 years after starting antiretroviral therapy. These receptors all stem from a man aged 25-40 years with HIV. The CDR3 runs from the conserved cysteine through the conserved F or W. The order of the fields is CDR3 DNA, CDR3 protein, V gene, clone size, D gene, J gene. The D gene is left open where the match is weak. Some rows have no size entry. The others give once, few or many, or a class for an expanded clone.

DNA: TGTGCCAGCAGTGATAGGACGGACATCAGTGAGCAGTACTTC
CDR3: CASSDRTDISEQYF
V: TRBV2
size: -
D: -
J: TRBJ2-5

DNA: TGTGCCAGCAGTCTGGGACACAACTCTGGAAACACCATATATTTT
CDR3: CASSLGHNSGNTIYF
V: TRBV6-1
size: medium-sized
D: -
J: TRBJ1-3

DNA: TGCGCCAGCAGCAATCAGGGGTATGAGCAGTTCTTC
CDR3: CASSNQGYEQFF
V: TRBV5-1
size: -
D: -
J: TRBJ2-1

DNA: TGTGCCAGCAGCTTGGGGGTAGATACGCAGTATTTT
CDR3: CASSLGVDTQYF
V: TRBV5-6
size: -
D: -
J: TRBJ2-3

DNA: TGTGCCAGCGAAACTCTAGCGGGGCGCGGGGAGCTGTTTTTT
CDR3: CASETLAGRGELFF
V: TRBV9
size: once
D: TRBD2
J: TRBJ2-2

DNA: TGTGCCAGCAGTTACGGGGGGGCGCTGAACACTGAAGCTTTCTTT
CDR3: CASSYGGALNTEAFF
V: TRBV6-5
size: once
D: -
J: TRBJ1-1

DNA: TGTGCCAGCACTTATGGGAGGGGCCCCGGGGAGCTGTTTTTT
CDR3: CASTYGRGPGELFF
V: TRBV13
size: -
D: TRBD2
J: TRBJ2-2

DNA: TGTGCCAGCAGCTTGGACGACGTAGGCGCCACTGAAGCTTTCTTT
CDR3: CASSLDDVGATEAFF
V: TRBV5-8
size: few
D: -
J: TRBJ1-1

DNA: TGTGCCAGCAGCTCCGAGCGTGGTACGCAGTATTTT
CDR3: CASSSERGTQYF
V: TRBV13
size: -
D: -
J: TRBJ2-3

DNA: TGTGCCAGCAGCTTAGGTTTCCCAGATACGCAGTATTTT
CDR3: CASSLGFPDTQYF
V: TRBV7-9
size: -
D: -
J: TRBJ2-3

DNA: TGTGCCAGCAGCTCGCGGAACAGGGACGGCGGTTCACCCCTCCACTTT
CDR3: CASSSRNRDGGSPLHF
V: TRBV7-8
size: -
D: -
J: TRBJ1-6

DNA: TGTGCCAGCAGCTTAGAAGCAGGGGCTGGCTACACCTTC
CDR3: CASSLEAGAGYTF
V: TRBV7-9
size: -
D: -
J: TRBJ1-2

DNA: TGTGCCAGCAGCTCCCGCTTCGCAGATACGCAGTATTTT
CDR3: CASSSRFADTQYF
V: TRBV11-3
size: -
D: -
J: TRBJ2-3

DNA: TGCGCCAGCAGCTTGGCAGGGGCAGGGGTTTGGGAAAAACTGTTTTTT
CDR3: CASSLAGAGVWEKLFF
V: TRBV5-1
size: -
D: -
J: TRBJ1-4

DNA: TGTGCCAGTAGTTTCTCCTATGGCTACACCTTC
CDR3: CASSFSYGYTF
V: TRBV19
size: -
D: -
J: TRBJ1-2

DNA: TGCGCCAGCAACCCGGAGACAGCACCCTCCTACAATGAGCAGTTCTTC
CDR3: CASNPETAPSYNEQFF
V: TRBV10-2
size: -
D: -
J: TRBJ2-1

DNA: TGTGCCAGCAGCTTAAACACGAACACTGAAGCTTTCTTT
CDR3: CASSLNTNTEAFF
V: TRBV7-8
size: once
D: -
J: TRBJ1-1

DNA: TGTGCCTGGAGGTGGACAGATGGCTACACCTTC
CDR3: CAWRWTDGYTF
V: TRBV30
size: -
D: -
J: TRBJ1-2

DNA: TGCGCCAGCAGCCATCTAGGGGCCGGGGAGCTGTTTTTT
CDR3: CASSHLGAGELFF
V: TRBV4-1
size: -
D: -
J: TRBJ2-2

DNA: TGTGCCAGCAATCAAGGATGGAACACTGAAGCTTTCTTT
CDR3: CASNQGWNTEAFF
V: TRBV25-1
size: -
D: -
J: TRBJ1-1

DNA: TGTGCCAGCAGCTTGGACATTGGGGAAAAACTGTTTTTT
CDR3: CASSLDIGEKLFF
V: TRBV5-4
size: -
D: -
J: TRBJ1-4

DNA: TGCGCCAGCAGCTTGGCCTATAGCGGGGGCCAAGAGACCCAGTACTTC
CDR3: CASSLAYSGGQETQYF
V: TRBV5-1
size: -
D: TRBD2
J: TRBJ2-5

DNA: TGTGCCAGCAGCCCTAAACAAATGACAGGGCCAGCTTATGGCTACACCTTC
CDR3: CASSPKQMTGPAYGYTF
V: TRBV5-6
size: once
D: TRBD1
J: TRBJ1-2

DNA: TGTGCCAGCAGTTACCCGGAAACTGAAGCTTTCTTT
CDR3: CASSYPETEAFF
V: TRBV6-6
size: -
D: -
J: TRBJ1-1

DNA: TGTGCCAGCAGTTGGGACAGGGGAAAGGGTCAGAATGAGCAGTTCTTC
CDR3: CASSWDRGKGQNEQFF
V: TRBV27
size: -
D: TRBD1
J: TRBJ2-1

DNA: TGTGCCAGTAGCGATCGGACAGGGGGCGCCTTGGACGAGCAGTACTTC
CDR3: CASSDRTGGALDEQYF
V: TRBV19
size: -
D: TRBD1
J: TRBJ2-7

DNA: TGCGCCAGCAGCCAGGGCCCATTACGCCGCACAGATACGCAGTATTTT
CDR3: CASSQGPLRRTDTQYF
V: TRBV4-1
size: -
D: -
J: TRBJ2-3

DNA: TGTGCCAGCAGCTTAGGTTTGTCTCAGCCCCAGCATTTT
CDR3: CASSLGLSQPQHF
V: TRBV11-2
size: -
D: -
J: TRBJ1-5

DNA: TGTGCCAGCAGTGGCCAGGGGCGGCACAATGAGCAGTTCTTC
CDR3: CASSGQGRHNEQFF
V: TRBV19
size: -
D: -
J: TRBJ2-1

DNA: TGTGCCAGCAGTGATTGGGTCCAAGAGACCCAGTACTTC
CDR3: CASSDWVQETQYF
V: TRBV2
size: -
D: -
J: TRBJ2-5

DNA: TGTGCCAGCAGCTGGACAGGGACGGGCGAGCAGTACTTC
CDR3: CASSWTGTGEQYF
V: TRBV7-2
size: -
D: TRBD1
J: TRBJ2-7

DNA: TGTGCCAGCTCTCGACTAGCGGCCGAAGAGACCCAGTACTTC
CDR3: CASSRLAAEETQYF
V: TRBV11-2
size: -
D: TRBD2
J: TRBJ2-5

DNA: TGTGCCAGCAGCCAAAGTGACGCTGGCCTATATGGCTACACCTTC
CDR3: CASSQSDAGLYGYTF
V: TRBV14
size: -
D: -
J: TRBJ1-2

DNA: TGTGCCAGCAGCTTGGGAGGGGTGGATGAAGCTTTCTTT
CDR3: CASSLGGVDEAFF
V: TRBV5-6
size: once
D: -
J: TRBJ1-1

DNA: TGTGCCAGCGCGGGACTAGCGGGGGCCGGGGAGCTGTTTTTT
CDR3: CASAGLAGAGELFF
V: TRBV7-2
size: once
D: TRBD2
J: TRBJ2-2

DNA: TGTGCCAGCAGCTTAGCGCGGGCGGACTACGAGCAGTACTTC
CDR3: CASSLARADYEQYF
V: TRBV5-5
size: -
D: -
J: TRBJ2-7

DNA: TGTGCCAGCAGTGAAGCTACAGGACCGTACAATGAGCAGTTCTTC
CDR3: CASSEATGPYNEQFF
V: TRBV6-1
size: -
D: -
J: TRBJ2-1

DNA: TGTGCCAGCAGCCCTCGAGCCGCCGCTAACTATGGCTACACCTTC
CDR3: CASSPRAAANYGYTF
V: TRBV9
size: -
D: -
J: TRBJ1-2

DNA: TGTGCCAGCAGTGGGGAAGCCACTGAAGCTTTCTTT
CDR3: CASSGEATEAFF
V: TRBV7-3
size: -
D: -
J: TRBJ1-1

DNA: TGTGCCAGCAGCGGACCTCGACAGTTTGTTAGCACAGATACGCAGTATTTT
CDR3: CASSGPRQFVSTDTQYF
V: TRBV7-6
size: -
D: -
J: TRBJ2-3

DNA: TGTGCCAGCAGCTCACTAGCGGGGGGCACAGATACGCAGTATTTT
CDR3: CASSSLAGGTDTQYF
V: TRBV11-2
size: -
D: TRBD2
J: TRBJ2-3

DNA: TGTGCCAGCAGCGGACAGGGAAGCTCCTACAATGAGCAGTTCTTC
CDR3: CASSGQGSSYNEQFF
V: TRBV6-1
size: -
D: TRBD1
J: TRBJ2-1

DNA: TGTGCCAGCTCACCACAAGCAGGGAGGGGCGACGAGCAGTACTTC
CDR3: CASSPQAGRGDEQYF
V: TRBV18
size: -
D: TRBD2
J: TRBJ2-7

DNA: TGTGCCAGCAGTGATATCTCGGGGACAGGGGTCCACGAGCAGTACTTC
CDR3: CASSDISGTGVHEQYF
V: TRBV25-1
size: -
D: TRBD1
J: TRBJ2-7

DNA: TGCGCCAGCAGCCAAGAGAGCCCCGGGGAGCTGTTTTTT
CDR3: CASSQESPGELFF
V: TRBV4-1
size: -
D: -
J: TRBJ2-2